This T cell receptor (beta chain) was captured in a study of T cell responses to AZD1222 COVID-19 vaccine. Turning to this clone: The target antigen is unknown. Other DNA variants within this sample encode the same CDR3.

Clones were read by immunoSEQ multiplex PCR, and TCRdb kept only the in-frame ones, dropping some. The table has more than 140,000 clones, about 90% seen once; the top ten hold 5%. With 3 bases removed from V and 0 bases from J, the gap between germline ends came to 6 bases. Looked up from germline, CDR1 is LNHDA and CDR2 is SQIVND (reference sequence). This CDR3 spans 14 amino acids. Points from the study as a whole: No repertoire was sampled before or during the peak T cell response, only after it.

The TCR originated in an adult in good health. This material consisted of peripheral blood, taken on day 0 of AZD1222 vaccination. This chain joins TRBV19 and TRBJ2-1; perhaps TRBD1 as D (6 bases). CDR3 coding DNA: TGTGCCAGTAGTATGGACAGCTCCTACAATGAGCAGTTCTTC. Encoded protein: CASSMDSSYNEQFF.